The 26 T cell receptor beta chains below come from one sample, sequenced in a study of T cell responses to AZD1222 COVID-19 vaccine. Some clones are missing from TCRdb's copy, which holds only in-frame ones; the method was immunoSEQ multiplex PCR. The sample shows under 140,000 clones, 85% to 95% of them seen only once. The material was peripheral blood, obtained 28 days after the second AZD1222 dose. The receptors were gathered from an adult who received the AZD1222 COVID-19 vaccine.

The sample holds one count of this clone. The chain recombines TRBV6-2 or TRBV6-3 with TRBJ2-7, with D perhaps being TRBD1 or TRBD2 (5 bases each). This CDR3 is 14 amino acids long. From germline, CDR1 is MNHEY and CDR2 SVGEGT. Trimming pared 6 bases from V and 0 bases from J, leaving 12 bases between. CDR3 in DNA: TGTGCCAGCAGCCGGGACGGGCACTCCTACGAGCAGTACTTC. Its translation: CASSRDGHSYEQYF.

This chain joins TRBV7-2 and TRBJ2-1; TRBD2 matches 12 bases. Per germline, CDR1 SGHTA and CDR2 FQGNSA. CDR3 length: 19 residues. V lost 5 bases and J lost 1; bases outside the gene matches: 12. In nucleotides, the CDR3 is TGTGCCAGCAGCCGTGGGACTAGCGGGTATCGAGGGTCCTACAATGAGCAGTTCTTC. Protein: CASSRGTSGYRGSYNEQFF.

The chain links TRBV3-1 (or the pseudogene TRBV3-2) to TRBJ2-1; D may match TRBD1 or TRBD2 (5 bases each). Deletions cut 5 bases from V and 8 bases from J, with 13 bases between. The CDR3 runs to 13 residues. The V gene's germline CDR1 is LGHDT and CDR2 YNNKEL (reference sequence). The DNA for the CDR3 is TGTGCCAGCAGCTACGGGACCCTCGATGAGCAGTTCTTC. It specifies CASSYGTLDEQFF.

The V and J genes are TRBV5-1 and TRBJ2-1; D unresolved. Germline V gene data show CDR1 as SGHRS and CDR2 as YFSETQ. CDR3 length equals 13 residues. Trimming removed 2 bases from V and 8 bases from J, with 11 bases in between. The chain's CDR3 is CASSLLNLDEQFF. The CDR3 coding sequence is TGCGCCAGCAGCTTATTGAACCTTGATGAGCAGTTCTTC.

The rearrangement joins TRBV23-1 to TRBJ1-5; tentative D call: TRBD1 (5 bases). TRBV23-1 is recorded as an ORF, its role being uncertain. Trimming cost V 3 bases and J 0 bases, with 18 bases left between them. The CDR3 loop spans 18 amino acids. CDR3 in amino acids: CASSHQGHGRDSNQPQHF. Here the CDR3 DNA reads TGCGCCAGCAGTCACCAGGGCCACGGACGGGATAGCAATCAGCCCCAGCATTTT.

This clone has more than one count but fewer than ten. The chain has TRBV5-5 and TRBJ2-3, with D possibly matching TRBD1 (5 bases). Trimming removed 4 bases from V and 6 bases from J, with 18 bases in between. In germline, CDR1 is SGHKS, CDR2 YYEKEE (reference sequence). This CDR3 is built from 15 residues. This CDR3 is CASSPHRWGTDTQYF. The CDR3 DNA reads TGTGCCAGCAGCCCCCACAGGTGGGGAACGGATACGCAGTATTTT.

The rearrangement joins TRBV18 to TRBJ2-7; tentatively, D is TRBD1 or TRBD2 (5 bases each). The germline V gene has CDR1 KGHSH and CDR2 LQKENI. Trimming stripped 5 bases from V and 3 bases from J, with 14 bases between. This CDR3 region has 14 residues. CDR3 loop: CASSTGTNGYEQYF. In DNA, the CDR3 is TGTGCCAGCTCAACCGGGACCAACGGCTACGAGCAGTACTTC.

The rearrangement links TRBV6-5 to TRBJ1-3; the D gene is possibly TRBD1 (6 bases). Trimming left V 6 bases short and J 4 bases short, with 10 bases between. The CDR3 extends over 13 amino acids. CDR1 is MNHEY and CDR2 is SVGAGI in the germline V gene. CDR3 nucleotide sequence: TGTGCCAGCAGCCGCACAGGGGGAAACACCATATATTTT. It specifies CASSRTGGNTIYF.

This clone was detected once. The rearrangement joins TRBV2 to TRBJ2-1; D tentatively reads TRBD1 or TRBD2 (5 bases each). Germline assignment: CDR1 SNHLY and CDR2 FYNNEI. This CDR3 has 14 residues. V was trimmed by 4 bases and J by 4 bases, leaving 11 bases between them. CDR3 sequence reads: CASSAPGPYNEQFF. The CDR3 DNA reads TGTGCCAGCAGTGCTCCGGGGCCATACAATGAGCAGTTCTTC. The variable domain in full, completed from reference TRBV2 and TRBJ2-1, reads EPEVTQTPSHQVTQMGQEVILRCVPISNHLYFYWYRQILGQKVEFLVSFYNNEISEKSEIFDDQFSVERPDGSNFTLKIRSTKLEDSAMYFCASSAPGPYNEQFFGPGTRLTVL.

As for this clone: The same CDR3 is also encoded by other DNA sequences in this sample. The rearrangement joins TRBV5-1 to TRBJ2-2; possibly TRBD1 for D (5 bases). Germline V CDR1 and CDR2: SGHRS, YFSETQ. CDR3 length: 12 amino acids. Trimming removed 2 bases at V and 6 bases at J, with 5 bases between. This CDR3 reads CASSLGAGELFF. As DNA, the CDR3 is TGCGCCAGCAGCTTAGGGGCCGGGGAGCTGTTTTTT.

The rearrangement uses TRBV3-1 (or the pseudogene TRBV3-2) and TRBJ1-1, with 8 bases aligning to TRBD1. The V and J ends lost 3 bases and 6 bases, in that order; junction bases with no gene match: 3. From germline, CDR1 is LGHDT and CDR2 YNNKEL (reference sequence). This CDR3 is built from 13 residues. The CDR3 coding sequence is TGTGCCAGCAGCCACGGGACAGGCTCTGAAGCTTTCTTT. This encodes CASSHGTGSEAFF.

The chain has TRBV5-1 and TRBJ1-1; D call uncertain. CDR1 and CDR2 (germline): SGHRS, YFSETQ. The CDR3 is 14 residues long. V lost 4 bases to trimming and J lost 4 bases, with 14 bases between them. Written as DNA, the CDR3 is TGCGCCAGCAGCGCCCTAAGGGTTGCCACTGAAGCTTTCTTT. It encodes CASSALRVATEAFF.

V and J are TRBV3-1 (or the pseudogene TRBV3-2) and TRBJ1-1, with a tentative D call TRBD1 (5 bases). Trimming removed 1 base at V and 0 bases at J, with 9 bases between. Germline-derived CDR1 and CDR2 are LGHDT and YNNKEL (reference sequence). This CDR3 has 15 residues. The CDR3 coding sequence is TGTGCCAGCAGCCAAGCTGGGACTATGAACACTGAAGCTTTCTTT. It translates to CASSQAGTMNTEAFF.

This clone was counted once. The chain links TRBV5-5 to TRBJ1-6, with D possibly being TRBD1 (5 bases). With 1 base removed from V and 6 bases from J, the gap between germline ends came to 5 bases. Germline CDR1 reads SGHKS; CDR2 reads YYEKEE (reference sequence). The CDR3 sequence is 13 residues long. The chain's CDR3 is CASSLQGNSPLHF. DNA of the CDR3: TGTGCCAGCAGCTTGCAGGGTAATTCACCCCTCCACTTT.

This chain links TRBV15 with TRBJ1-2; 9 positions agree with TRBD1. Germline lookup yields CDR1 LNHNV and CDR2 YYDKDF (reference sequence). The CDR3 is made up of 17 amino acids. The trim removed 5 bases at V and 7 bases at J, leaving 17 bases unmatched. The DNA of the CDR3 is TGTGCCACCAGCGAGTATATAGGACAGGGGTCCTTGGGTGGCTACACCTTC. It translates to CATSEYIGQGSLGGYTF.

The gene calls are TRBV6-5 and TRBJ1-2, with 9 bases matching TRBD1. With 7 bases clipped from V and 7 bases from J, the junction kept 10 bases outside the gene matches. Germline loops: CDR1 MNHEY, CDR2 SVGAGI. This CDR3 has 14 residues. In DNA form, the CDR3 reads TGTGCCAGCAATAAACAGGGGGCGGCGTCTGGCTACACCTTC. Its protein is CASNKQGAASGYTF.

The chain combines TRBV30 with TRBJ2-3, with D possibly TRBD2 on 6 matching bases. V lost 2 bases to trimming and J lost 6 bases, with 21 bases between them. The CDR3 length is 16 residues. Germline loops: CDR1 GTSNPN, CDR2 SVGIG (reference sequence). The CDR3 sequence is CAWSRLLRELIDTQYF. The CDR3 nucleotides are TGTGCCTGGAGTCGTCTTTTGCGGGAATTGATCGATACGCAGTATTTT.

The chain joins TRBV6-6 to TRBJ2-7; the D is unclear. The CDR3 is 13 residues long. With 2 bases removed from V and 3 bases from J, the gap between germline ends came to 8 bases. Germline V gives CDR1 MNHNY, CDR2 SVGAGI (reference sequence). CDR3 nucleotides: TGTGCCAGCAGTTACGGGATTCTCTACGAGCAGTACTTC. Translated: CASSYGILYEQYF.

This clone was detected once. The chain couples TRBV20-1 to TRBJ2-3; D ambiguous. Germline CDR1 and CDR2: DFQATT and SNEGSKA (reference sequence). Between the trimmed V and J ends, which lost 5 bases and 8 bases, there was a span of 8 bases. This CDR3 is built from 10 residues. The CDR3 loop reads CSAVFGTQYF. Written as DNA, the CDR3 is TGCAGTGCTGTTTTCGGTACGCAGTATTTT.

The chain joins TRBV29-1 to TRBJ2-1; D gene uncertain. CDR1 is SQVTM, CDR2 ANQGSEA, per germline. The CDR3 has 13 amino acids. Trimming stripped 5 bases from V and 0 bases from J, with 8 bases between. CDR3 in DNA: TGCAGCGTTAGGACGATCTCCTACAATGAGCAGTTCTTC. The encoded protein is CSVRTISYNEQFF.

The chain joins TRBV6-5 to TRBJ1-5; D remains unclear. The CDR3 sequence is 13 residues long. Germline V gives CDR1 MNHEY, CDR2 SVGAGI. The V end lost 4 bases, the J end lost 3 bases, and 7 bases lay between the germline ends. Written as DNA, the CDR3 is TGTGCCAGCAGTTCGGGAAACAATCAGCCCCAGCATTTT. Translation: CASSSGNNQPQHF.

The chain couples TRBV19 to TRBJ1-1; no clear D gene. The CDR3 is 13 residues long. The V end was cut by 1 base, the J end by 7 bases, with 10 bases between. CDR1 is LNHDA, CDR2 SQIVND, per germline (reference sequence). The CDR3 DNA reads TGTGCCAGTAGTATAGGGACTTCGGGTGAAGCTTTCTTT. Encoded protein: CASSIGTSGEAFF.

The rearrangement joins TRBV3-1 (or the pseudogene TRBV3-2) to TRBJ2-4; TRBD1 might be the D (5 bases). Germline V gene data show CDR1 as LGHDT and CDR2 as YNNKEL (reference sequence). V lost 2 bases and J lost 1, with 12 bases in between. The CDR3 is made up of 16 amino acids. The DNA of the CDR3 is TGTGCCAGCAGCCAATACCCAGACAGTGCCAAAAACATTCAGTACTTC. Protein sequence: CASSQYPDSAKNIQYF.

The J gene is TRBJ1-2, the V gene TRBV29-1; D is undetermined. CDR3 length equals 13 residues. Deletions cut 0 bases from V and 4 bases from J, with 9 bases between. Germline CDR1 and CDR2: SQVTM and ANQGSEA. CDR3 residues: CSVEDQTSYGYTF. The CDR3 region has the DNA TGCAGCGTTGAAGATCAAACCAGCTATGGCTACACCTTC.

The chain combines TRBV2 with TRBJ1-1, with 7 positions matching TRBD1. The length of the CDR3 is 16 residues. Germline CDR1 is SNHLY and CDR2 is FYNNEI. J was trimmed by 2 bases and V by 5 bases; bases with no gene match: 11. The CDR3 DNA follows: TGTGCCAGCAGTAACAGGGGAAATCGGCTTAACACTGAAGCTTTCTTT. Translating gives CASSNRGNRLNTEAFF.

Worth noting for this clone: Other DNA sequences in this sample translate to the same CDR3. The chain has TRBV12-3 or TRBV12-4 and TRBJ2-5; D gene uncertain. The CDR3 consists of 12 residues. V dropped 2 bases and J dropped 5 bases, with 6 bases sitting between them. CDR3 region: CASSLIGETQYF. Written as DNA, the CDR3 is TGTGCCAGCAGTTTAATCGGTGAGACCCAGTACTTC.